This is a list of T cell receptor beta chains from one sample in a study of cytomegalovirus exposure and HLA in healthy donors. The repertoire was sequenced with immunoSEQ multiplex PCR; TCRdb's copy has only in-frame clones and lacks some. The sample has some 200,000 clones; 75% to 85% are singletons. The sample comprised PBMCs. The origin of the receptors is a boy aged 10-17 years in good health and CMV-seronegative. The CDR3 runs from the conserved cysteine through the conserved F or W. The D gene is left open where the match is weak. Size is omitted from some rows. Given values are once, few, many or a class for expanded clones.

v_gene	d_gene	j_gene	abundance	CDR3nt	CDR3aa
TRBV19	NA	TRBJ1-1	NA	TGTGCCAGTAGTACCCCGAGCACTGAAGCTTTCTTT	CASSTPSTEAFF
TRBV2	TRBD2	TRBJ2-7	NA	TGTGCCAGCAGTGAAGGCGGGGGGCTAACCTACGAGCAGTACTTC	CASSEGGGLTYEQYF
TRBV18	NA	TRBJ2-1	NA	TGTGCCAGCTCACCAACGGGATCCCTCTACAATGAGCAGTTCTTC	CASSPTGSLYNEQFF
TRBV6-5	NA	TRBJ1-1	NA	TGTGCCAGCAGTCTACAGGCCCCTACTGAAGCTTTCTTT	CASSLQAPTEAFF
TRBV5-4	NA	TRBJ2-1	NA	TGTGCCAGCAGCCAGGGGTCCCCCTCAAGGAATGAGCAGTTCTTC	CASSQGSPSRNEQFF
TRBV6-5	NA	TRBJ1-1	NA	TGTGCCAGCAGTTACGGACACACGAACACTGAAGCTTTCTTT	CASSYGHTNTEAFF
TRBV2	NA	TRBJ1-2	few	TGTGCCAGTGTGCAGGGGTTAAACGTTGGATATGGCTACACCTTC	CASVQGLNVGYGYTF
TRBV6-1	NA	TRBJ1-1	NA	TGTGCCAGCAGTGAAAATGTAGGCAGGGAGGTAGCTTTCTTT	CASSENVGREVAFF
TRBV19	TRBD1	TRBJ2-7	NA	TGTGCCAGTAGGCAGGGGGTAAACTCCTACGAGCAGTACTTC	CASRQGVNSYEQYF
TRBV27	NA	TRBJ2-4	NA	TGTGCCAGCATGTTTTCCGCGGGGCCGGCGAACATTCAGTACTTC	CASMFSAGPANIQYF
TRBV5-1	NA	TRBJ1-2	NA	TGCGCCAGCAGCCTGGTTGAGGGAAGGAAGTATGGCTACACCTTC	CASSLVEGRKYGYTF
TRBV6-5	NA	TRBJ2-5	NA	TGTGCCAGCAGTTACTCGATACTCCCCGGAGAGACCCAGTACTTC	CASSYSILPGETQYF
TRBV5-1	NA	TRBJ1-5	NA	TGCGCCAGCAGCTTTGGGACTCTCGATGATCATCAGCCCCAGCATTTT	CASSFGTLDDHQPQHF
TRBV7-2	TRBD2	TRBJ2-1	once	TGTGCCAGCAGCTTCGTTGGGGGGGTTAACTACAATGAGCAGTTCTTC	CASSFVGGVNYNEQFF
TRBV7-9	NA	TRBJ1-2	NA	TGTTCCAGCAGCCCGGCGGGAGGGGCTCGGTTCTATGGCTACACCTTC	CSSSPAGGARFYGYTF